This section outlines one TCR beta chain sequence together with its context. The data are from a study of shared clonotypes between healthy human individuals. Deep level was the assay's run setting. Investigators spread the genomic DNA of each subset evenly over several immunoSEQ plates. The table came from immunoSEQ multiplex PCR; TCRdb's copy has only in-frame clones and leaves some out. The sample shows roughly 2.5 million clones, just over 90% of them seen only once. CDR1 SGHDN and CDR2 FVKESK come from the germline V gene. V was clipped by 4 bases and J by 5 bases, with 21 bases between them. This CDR3 comprises 16 residues.

This chain links TRBV14 with TRBJ2-7; D possibly corresponds to TRBD1 (7 bases). The sequencing input was naive CD4+ T cells sorted from blood. Subset in this sample: CD45RA+ positively selected. The receptor comes from a man between 18 and 29 years old in good health. CDR3 bases: TGTGCCAGCAGCCCAAGATTAGGAGGGGGCGCGGACGAGCAGTACTTC. This gives the protein CASSPRLGGGADEQYF.